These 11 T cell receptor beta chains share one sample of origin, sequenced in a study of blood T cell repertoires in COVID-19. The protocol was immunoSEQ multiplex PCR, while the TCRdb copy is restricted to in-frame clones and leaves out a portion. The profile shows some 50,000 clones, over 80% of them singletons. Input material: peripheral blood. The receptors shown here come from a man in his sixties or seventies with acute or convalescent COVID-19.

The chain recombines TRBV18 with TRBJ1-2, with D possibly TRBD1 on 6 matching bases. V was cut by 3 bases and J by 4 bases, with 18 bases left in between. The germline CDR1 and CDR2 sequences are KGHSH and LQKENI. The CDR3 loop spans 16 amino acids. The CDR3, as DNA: TGTGCCAGCTCACCCCCCCCAGGGGAGGGGTTCTATGGCTACACCTTC. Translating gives CASSPPPGEGFYGYTF.

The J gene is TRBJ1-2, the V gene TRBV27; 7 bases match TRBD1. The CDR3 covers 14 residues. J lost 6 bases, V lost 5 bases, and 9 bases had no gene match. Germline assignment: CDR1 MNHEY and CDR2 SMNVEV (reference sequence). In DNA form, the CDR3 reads TGTGCCAGCAGTCTCGAAAAAACAGGGGATGGCTACACCTTC. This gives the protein CASSLEKTGDGYTF.

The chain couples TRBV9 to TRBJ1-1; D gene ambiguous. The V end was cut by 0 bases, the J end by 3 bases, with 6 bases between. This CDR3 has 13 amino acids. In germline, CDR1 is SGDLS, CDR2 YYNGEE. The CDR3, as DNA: TGTGCCAGCAGCGTAGGGGCCTACACTGAAGCTTTCTTT. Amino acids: CASSVGAYTEAFF.

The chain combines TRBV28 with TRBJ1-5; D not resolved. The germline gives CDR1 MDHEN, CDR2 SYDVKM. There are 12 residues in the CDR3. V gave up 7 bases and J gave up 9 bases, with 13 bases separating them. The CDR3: CASTPRSGPQHF. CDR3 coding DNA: TGTGCCAGCACCCCCCGGAGTGGGCCCCAGCATTTT.

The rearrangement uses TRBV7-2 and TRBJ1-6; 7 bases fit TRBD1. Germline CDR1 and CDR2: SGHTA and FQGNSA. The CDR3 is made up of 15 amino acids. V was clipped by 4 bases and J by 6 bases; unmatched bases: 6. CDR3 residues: CASSSAGGSNSPLHF. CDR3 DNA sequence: TGTGCCAGCAGCTCGGCAGGGGGGAGTAATTCACCCCTCCACTTT.

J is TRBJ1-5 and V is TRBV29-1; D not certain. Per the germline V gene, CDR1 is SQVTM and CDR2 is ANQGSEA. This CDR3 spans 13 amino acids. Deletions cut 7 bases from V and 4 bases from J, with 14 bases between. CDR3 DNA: TGCAGCGCCGTGGTGGCACAAAATCAGCCCCAGCATTTT. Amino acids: CSAVVAQNQPQHF.

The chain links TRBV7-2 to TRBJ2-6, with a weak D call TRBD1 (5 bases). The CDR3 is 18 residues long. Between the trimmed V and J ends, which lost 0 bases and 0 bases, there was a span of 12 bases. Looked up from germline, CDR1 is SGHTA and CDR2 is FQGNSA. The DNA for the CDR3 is TGTGCCAGCAGCTTAGCGACAGATTTCCTCTCTGGGGCCAACGTCCTGACTTTC. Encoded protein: CASSLATDFLSGANVLTF.

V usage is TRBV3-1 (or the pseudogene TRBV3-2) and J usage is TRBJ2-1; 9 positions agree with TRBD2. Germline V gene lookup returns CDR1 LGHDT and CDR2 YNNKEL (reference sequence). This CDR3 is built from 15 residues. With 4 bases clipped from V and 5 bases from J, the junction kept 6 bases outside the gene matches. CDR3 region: CASSLSGGSHNEQFF. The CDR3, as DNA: TGTGCCAGCAGCCTTAGCGGGGGATCACACAATGAGCAGTTCTTC.

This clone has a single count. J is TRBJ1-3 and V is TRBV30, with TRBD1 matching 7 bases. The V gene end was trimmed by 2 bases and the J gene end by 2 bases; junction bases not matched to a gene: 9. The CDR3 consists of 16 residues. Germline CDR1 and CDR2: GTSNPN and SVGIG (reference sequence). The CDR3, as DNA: TGTGCCTGGAGTACCCAGACAGGGTTTACTGGAAACACCATATATTTT. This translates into CAWSTQTGFTGNTIYF.

The CDR3 DNA follows: TGTGCCAGCAGCGTAGACCGCGGCACTGAAGCTTTCTTT. Amino acid sequence: CASSVDRGTEAFF. The V gene is TRBV7-2, the J gene TRBJ1-1; the D is unclear. This CDR3 region has 13 residues. Germline CDR1 and CDR2: SGHTA and FQGNSA. Trimming left V 5 bases short and J 4 bases short, with 11 bases between.

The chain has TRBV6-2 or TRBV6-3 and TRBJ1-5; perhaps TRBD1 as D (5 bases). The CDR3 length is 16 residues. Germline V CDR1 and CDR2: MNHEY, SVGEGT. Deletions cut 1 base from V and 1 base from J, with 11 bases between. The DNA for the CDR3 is TGTGCCAGCAGTTACTTGGGCAGGGCGAGCAATCAGCCCCAGCATTTT. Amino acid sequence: CASSYLGRASNQPQHF.